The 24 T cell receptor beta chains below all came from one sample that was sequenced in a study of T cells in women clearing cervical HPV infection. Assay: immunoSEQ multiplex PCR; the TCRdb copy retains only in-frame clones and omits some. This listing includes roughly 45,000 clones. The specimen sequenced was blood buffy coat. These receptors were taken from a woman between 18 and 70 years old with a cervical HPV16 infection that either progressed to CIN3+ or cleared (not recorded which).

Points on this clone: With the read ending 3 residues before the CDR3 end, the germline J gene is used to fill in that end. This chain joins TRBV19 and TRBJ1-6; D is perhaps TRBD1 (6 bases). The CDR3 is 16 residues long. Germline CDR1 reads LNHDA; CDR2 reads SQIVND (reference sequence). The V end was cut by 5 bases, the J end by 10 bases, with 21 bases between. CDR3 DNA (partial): TGTGCCAGTAGTTTTGCTGAGGTCAGGGGTGGCTCACCC. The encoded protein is CASSFAEVRGGSP. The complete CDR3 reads CASSFAEVRGGSPLHF.

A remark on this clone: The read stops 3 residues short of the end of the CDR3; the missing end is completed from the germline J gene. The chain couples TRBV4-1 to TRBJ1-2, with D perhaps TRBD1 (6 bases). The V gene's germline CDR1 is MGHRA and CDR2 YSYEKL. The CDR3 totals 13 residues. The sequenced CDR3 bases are TGCGCCAGCACCTTCCCGGGGGGCGACTAC. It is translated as CASTFPGGDY. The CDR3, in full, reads CASTFPGGDYYTF.

The covered CDR3 bases are TGTGCCAGCAGCTTACTCGGGTTAGCCAAAAACATT. The encoded protein is CASSLLGLAKNI. The complete CDR3 sequence is CASSLLGLAKNIAFF. The chain has TRBV7-9 and TRBJ1-1; no definite D call. The read ends 3 residues before the CDR3 terminus; that terminus is restored from the germline J gene. CDR3 length: 15 residues. Germline V gene data show CDR1 as SEHNR and CDR2 as FQNEAQ (reference sequence).

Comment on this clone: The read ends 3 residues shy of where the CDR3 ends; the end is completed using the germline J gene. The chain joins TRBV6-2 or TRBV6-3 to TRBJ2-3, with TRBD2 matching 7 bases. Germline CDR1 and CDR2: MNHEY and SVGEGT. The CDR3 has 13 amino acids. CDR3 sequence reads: CASKSGGEETQYF. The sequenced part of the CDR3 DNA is TGTGCCAGCAAAAGTGGGGGGGAAGAGACG.

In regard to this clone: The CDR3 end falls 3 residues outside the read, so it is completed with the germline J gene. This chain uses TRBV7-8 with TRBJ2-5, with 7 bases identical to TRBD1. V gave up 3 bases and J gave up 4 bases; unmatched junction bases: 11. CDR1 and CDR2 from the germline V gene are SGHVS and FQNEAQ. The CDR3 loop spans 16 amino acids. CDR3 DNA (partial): TGTGCCAGCAGCTTGCACCACAGGGGTGGAACAGAGACC. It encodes CASSLHHRGGTET. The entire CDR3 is CASSLHHRGGTETQYF.

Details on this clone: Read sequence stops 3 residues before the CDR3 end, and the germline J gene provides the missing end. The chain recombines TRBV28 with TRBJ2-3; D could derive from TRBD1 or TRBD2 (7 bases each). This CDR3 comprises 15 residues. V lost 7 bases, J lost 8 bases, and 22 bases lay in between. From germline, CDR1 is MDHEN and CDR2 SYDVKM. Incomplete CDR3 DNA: TGTGCCAGCAACTTGGGACAGCGAGGGAGGGGTACG. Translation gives CASNLGQRGRGT. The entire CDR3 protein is CASNLGQRGRGTQYF.

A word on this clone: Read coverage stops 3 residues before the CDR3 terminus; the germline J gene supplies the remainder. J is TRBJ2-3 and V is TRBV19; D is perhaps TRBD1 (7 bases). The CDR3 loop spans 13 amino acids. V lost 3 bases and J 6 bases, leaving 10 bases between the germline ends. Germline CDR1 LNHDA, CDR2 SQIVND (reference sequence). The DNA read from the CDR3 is TGTGCCAGTAGTATGTCAGGGGGGGATACG. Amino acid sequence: CASSMSGGDT. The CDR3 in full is CASSMSGGDTQYF.

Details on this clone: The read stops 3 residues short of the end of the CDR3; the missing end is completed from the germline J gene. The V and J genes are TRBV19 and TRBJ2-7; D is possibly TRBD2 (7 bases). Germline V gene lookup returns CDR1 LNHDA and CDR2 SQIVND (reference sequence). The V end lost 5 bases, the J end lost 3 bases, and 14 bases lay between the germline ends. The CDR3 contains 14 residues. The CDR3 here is CASSPSGGLYEQYF. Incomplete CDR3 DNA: TGTGCCAGTAGTCCGTCGGGGGGCCTCTACGAG.

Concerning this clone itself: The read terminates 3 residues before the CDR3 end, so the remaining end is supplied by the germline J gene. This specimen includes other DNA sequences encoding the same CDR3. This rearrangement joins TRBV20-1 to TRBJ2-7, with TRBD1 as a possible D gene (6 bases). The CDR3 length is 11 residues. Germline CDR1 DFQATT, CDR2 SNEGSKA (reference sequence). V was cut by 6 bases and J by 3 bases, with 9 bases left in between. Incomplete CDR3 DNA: TGCAGTGCCAGGGACATCTACGAG. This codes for CSARDIYE. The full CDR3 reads CSARDIYEQYF.

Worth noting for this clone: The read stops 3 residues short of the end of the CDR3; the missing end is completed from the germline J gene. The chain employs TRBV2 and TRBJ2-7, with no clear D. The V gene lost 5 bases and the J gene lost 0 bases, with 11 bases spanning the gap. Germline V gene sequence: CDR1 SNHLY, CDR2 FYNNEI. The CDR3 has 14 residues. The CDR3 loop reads CASSRQTRSYEQYF. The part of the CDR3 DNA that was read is TGTGCCAGCAGTAGACAAACCCGCTCCTACGAG.

The CDR3 protein is CASSLGRGGGYTF. Partial CDR3 DNA: TGTGCCAGCAGTTTAGGCAGGGGAGGAGGC. This chain connects TRBV12-3 or TRBV12-4 to TRBJ1-2; possibly TRBD1 for D (6 bases). Coverage ceases 3 residues before the CDR3 finishes, and the germline J gene fills in the end. The CDR3 contains 13 residues.

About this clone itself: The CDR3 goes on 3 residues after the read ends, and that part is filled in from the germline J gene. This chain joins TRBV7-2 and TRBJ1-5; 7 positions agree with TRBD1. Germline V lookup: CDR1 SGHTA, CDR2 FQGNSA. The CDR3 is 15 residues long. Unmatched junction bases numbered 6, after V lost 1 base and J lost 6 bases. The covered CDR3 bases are TGTGCCAGCAGCTTAGGGACAGGCGTCGGTCAGCCC. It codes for CASSLGTGVGQP. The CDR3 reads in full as CASSLGTGVGQPQHF.

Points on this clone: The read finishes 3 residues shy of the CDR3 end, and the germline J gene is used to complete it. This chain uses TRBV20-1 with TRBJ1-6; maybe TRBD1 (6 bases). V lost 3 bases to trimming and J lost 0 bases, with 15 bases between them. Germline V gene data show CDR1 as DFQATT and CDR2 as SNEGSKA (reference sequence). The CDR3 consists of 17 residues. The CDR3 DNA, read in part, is TGCAGTGCTAGGAGGCGGGACATTCGCTCCTATAATTCACCC. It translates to CSARRRDIRSYNSP. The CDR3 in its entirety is CSARRRDIRSYNSPLHF.

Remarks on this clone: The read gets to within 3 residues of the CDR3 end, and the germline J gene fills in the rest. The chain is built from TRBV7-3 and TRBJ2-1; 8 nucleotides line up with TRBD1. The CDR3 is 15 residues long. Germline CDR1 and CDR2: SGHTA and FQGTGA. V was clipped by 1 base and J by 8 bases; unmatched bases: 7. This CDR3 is CASSLSQGAIDEQFF. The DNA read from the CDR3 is TGTGCCAGCAGCTTAAGCCAGGGGGCGATCGATGAG.

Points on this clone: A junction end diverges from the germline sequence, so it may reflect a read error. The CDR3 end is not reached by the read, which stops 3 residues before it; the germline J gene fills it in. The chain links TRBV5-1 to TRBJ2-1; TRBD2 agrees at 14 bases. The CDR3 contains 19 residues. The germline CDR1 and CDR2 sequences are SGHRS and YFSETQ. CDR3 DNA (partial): TGCGCCGGCAGCTTGGCGACTAGCGGGGGGGCCGGCTCCTACAATGAG. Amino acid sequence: CAGSLATSGGAGSYNE. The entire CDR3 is CAGSLATSGGAGSYNEQFF.

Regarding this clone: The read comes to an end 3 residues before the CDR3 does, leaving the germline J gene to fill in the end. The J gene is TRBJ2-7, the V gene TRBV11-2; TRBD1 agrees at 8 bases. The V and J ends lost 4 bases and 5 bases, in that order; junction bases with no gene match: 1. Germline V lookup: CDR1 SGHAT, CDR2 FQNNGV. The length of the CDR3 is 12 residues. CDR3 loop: CASSWTGNEQYF. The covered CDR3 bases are TGTGCCAGCAGCTGGACAGGGAACGAG.

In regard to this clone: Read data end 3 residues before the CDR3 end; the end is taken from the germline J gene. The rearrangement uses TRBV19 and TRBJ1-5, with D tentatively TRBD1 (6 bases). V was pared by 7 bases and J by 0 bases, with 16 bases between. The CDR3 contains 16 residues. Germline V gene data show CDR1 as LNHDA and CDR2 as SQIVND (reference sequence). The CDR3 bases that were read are TGTGCCAGTAATTTCAGGGGCCGATATAGCAATCAGCCC. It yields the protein CASNFRGRYSNQP. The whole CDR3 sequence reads CASNFRGRYSNQPQHF.

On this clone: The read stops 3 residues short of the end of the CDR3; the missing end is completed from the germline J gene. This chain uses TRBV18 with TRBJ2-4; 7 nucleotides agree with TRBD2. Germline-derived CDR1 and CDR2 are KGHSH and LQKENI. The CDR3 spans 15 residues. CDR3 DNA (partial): TGTGCCAGCTCACCACCGGGGACCGGGGACTATGGT. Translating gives CASSPPGTGDYG. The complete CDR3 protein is CASSPPGTGDYGQYF.

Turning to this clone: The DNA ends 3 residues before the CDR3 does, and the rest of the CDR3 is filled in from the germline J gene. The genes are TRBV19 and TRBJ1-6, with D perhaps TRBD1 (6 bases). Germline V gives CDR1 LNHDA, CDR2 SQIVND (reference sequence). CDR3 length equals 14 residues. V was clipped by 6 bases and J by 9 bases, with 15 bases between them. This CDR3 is CASSQQGLGSPLHF. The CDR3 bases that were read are TGTGCCAGTAGCCAACAGGGTCTCGGTTCACCC.

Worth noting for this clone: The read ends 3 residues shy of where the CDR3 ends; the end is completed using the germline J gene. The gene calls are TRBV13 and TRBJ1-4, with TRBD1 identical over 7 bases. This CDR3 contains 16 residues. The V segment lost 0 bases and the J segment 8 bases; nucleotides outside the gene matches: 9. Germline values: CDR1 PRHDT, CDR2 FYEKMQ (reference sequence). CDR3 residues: CASSLGGDRVGEKLFF. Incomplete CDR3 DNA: TGTGCCAGCAGCTTAGGAGGAGACAGGGTAGGAGAAAAA.

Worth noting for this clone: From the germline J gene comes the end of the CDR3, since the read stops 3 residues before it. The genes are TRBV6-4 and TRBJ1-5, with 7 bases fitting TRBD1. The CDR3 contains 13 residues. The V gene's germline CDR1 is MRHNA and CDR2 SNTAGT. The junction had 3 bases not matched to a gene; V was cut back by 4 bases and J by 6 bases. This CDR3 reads CASSVYRGQPQHF. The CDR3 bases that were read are TGTGCCAGCAGTGTTTACAGGGGTCAGCCC.

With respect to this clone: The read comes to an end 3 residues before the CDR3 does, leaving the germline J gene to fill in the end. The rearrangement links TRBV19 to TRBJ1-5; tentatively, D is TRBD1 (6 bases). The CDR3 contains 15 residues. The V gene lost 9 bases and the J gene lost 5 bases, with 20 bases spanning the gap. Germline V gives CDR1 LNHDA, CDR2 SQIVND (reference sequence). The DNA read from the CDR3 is TGTGCCAGCAACCCGTTTCGGGGGGCTGATCAGCCC. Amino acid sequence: CASNPFRGADQP. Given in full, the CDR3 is CASNPFRGADQPQHF. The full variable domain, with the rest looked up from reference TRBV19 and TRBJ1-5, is DGGITQSPKYLFRKEGQNVTLSCEQNLNHDAMYWYRQDPGQGLRLIYYSQIVNDFQKGDIAEGYSVSREKKESFPLTVTSAQKNPTAFYLCASNPFRGADQPQHFGDGTRLSIL.

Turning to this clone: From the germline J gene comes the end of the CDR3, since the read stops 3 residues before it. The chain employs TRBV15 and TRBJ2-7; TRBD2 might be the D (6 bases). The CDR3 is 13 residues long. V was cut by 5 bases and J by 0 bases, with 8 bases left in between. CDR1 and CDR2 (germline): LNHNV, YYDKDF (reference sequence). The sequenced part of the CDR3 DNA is TGTGCCACCAGCTGGGGGGACTCCTACGAG. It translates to CATSWGDSYE. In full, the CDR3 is CATSWGDSYEQYF.

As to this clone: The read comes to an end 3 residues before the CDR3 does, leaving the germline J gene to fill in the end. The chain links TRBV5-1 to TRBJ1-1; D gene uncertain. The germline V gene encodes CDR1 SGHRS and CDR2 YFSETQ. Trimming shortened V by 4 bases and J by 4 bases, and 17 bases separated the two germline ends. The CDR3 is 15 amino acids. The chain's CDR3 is CASSLRVDRGTEAFF. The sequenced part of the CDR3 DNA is TGCGCCAGCAGCCTCCGGGTTGACCGGGGCACTGAA.